One sample yielded the 21 T cell receptor beta chains listed below, sequenced in a study of blood T cell repertoires in COVID-19. TCRdb keeps only in-frame clones here, not all; method: immunoSEQ multiplex PCR. The sample holds about 230,000 clones, roughly 84% seen once. Sequenced: peripheral blood. All receptors come from a woman aged 45-59 years with acute or convalescent COVID-19.

This chain links TRBV6-4 with TRBJ2-1; tentative D call: TRBD1 (6 bases). The V gene's germline CDR1 is MRHNA and CDR2 SNTAGT. V lost 3 bases and J 5 bases, leaving 14 bases between the germline ends. The CDR3 is made up of 15 amino acids. CDR3 loop: CASSEREGQHNEQFF. The CDR3 region has the DNA TGTGCCAGCAGTGAGCGCGAAGGACAGCACAATGAGCAGTTCTTC.

The V and J genes are TRBV5-1 and TRBJ2-1; D is ambiguous. The V gene lost 4 bases and the J gene lost 0 bases, with 8 bases spanning the gap. Germline V gives CDR1 SGHRS, CDR2 YFSETQ. The CDR3 has 14 residues. Here the CDR3 DNA reads TGCGCCAGCAGCCCCAGAAGCTCCTACAATGAGCAGTTCTTC. Translated, it gives CASSPRSSYNEQFF. Full variable domain (missing parts from reference TRBV5-1 and TRBJ2-1): KAGVTQTPRYLIKTRGQQVTLSCSPISGHRSVSWYQQTPGQGLQFLFEYFSETQRNKGNFPGRFSGRQFSNSRSEMNVSTLELGDSALYLCASSPRSSYNEQFFGPGTRLTVL.

The rearrangement links TRBV30 to TRBJ2-1, with unresolved D. Germline assignment: CDR1 GTSNPN and CDR2 SVGIG (reference sequence). V lost 0 bases, J lost 9 bases, and 12 bases lay in between. The CDR3 is made up of 13 amino acids. The CDR3 bases are TGTGCCTGGAGTGTCGGGTTAGCCACTGAGCAGTTCTTC. This gives the protein CAWSVGLATEQFF.

The chain employs TRBV6-5 and TRBJ1-1; a possible D gene is TRBD1 (6 bases). The CDR3 extends over 15 amino acids. The germline V gene has CDR1 MNHEY and CDR2 SVGAGI. V lost 6 bases to trimming and J lost 5 bases, with 19 bases between them. The CDR3 sequence: CASRDPQGEATEAFF. CDR3 nucleotide sequence: TGTGCCAGCAGGGATCCACAGGGCGAGGCTACTGAAGCTTTCTTT.

The chain couples TRBV19 to TRBJ1-1; the D gene is possibly TRBD1 (6 bases). The germline V and J ends were trimmed by 2 bases and 1 base, with 11 bases remaining between them. There are 15 residues in the CDR3. Germline CDR1 is LNHDA and CDR2 is SQIVND (reference sequence). The CDR3 DNA is TGTGCCAGTAGTATAACGGGGACACCGAACACTGAAGCTTTCTTT. It is translated as CASSITGTPNTEAFF.

The rearrangement links TRBV18 to TRBJ1-1, with unresolved D. Germline values: CDR1 KGHSH, CDR2 LQKENI. The CDR3 runs to 14 residues. V lost 5 bases, J lost 1 base, and 11 bases lay in between. The CDR3 region is CASSSINRNTEAFF. DNA of the CDR3: TGTGCCAGCTCATCCATCAACAGGAACACTGAAGCTTTCTTT.

The V call is TRBV4-1, the J call TRBJ2-5; TRBD1 matches 8 bases. Germline assignment: CDR1 MGHRA and CDR2 YSYEKL. The V and J ends lost 0 bases and 5 bases, in that order; junction bases with no gene match: 14. CDR3 length: 18 amino acids. The CDR3 protein is CASSQDRVSGGLSETQYF. CDR3 DNA sequence: TGCGCCAGCAGCCAAGATAGGGTGTCAGGGGGCCTGTCGGAGACCCAGTACTTC.

V usage is TRBV30 and J usage is TRBJ1-1, with D tentatively TRBD1 (5 bases). CDR3 size: 13 residues. Germline-derived CDR1 and CDR2 are GTSNPN and SVGIG (reference sequence). Trimming cost V 0 bases and J 7 bases, with 12 bases left between them. This CDR3 reads CAWSVGGAVEAFF. In DNA form, the CDR3 reads TGTGCCTGGAGTGTTGGAGGGGCGGTTGAAGCTTTCTTT.

V is TRBV30 and J is TRBJ1-6; D is unclear. Trimming stripped 3 bases from V and 3 bases from J, with 18 bases between. CDR1 and CDR2 (germline): GTSNPN, SVGIG (reference sequence). The CDR3 length is 17 residues. CDR3 nucleotide sequence: TGTGCCTGGAGCCCACCGGAGCGGTACATCTATAATTCACCCCTCCACTTT. Translation gives CAWSPPERYIYNSPLHF.

The chain couples TRBV7-8 to TRBJ2-1, with D tentatively TRBD2 (5 bases). The CDR3 length is 16 residues. The germline V gene encodes CDR1 SGHVS and CDR2 FQNEAQ. The V gene lost 5 bases and the J gene lost 0 bases, with 14 bases spanning the gap. The CDR3 loop is CASSLGELASYNEQFF. In nucleotides, the CDR3 is TGTGCCAGCAGCCTCGGAGAGCTAGCCTCCTACAATGAGCAGTTCTTC.

The genes are TRBV30 and TRBJ2-3; TRBD2 aligns across 7 bases. Germline V gives CDR1 GTSNPN, CDR2 SVGIG (reference sequence). The J segment lost 4 bases and the V segment lost 2 bases, leaving 12 bases of the junction unmatched. The CDR3 sequence is 16 residues long. CDR3 in amino acids: CAWSRAAGAFSDTQYF. DNA of the CDR3: TGTGCCTGGAGTCGGGCTGCGGGAGCTTTTTCAGATACGCAGTATTTT.

The chain uses TRBV7-2 and TRBJ2-7, with TRBD1 matching 8 bases. This CDR3 is built from 14 residues. CDR1 and CDR2 (germline): SGHTA, FQGNSA. J lost 3 bases, V lost 4 bases, and 5 bases had no gene match. In DNA form, the CDR3 reads TGTGCCAGCAGCTCCGGGACAGGTATCTACGAGCAGTACTTC. It codes for CASSSGTGIYEQYF.

In DNA, the CDR3 is TGTGCCAGCAGCTTAGGTGCGTCGGACACTGAAGCTTTCTTT. Translated, it gives CASSLGASDTEAFF. The chain couples TRBV7-9 to TRBJ1-1; D is unclear. Per germline, CDR1 SEHNR and CDR2 FQNEAQ (reference sequence). The V end was cut by 1 base, the J end by 3 bases, with 9 bases between. The CDR3 totals 14 residues.

This sequence joins TRBV15 and TRBJ1-1; no firm D call. V lost 0 bases and J 1 base, leaving 9 bases between the germline ends. CDR1 LNHNV and CDR2 YYDKDF come from the germline V gene (reference sequence). The CDR3 length is 15 residues. The DNA for the CDR3 is TGTGCCACCAGCAGAGATCGTGGAGGGAACACTGAAGCTTTCTTT. Its protein product is CATSRDRGGNTEAFF.

The chain combines TRBV29-1 with TRBJ1-1, with D hard to call. The V end lost 5 bases, the J end lost 1 base, and 11 bases lay between the germline ends. The CDR3 is 13 amino acids. Germline CDR1 reads SQVTM; CDR2 reads ANQGSEA. CDR3 region: CSVSLSQNTEAFF. The CDR3 region has the DNA TGCAGCGTTTCCCTCAGTCAGAACACTGAAGCTTTCTTT.

V usage is TRBV3-1 (or the pseudogene TRBV3-2) and J usage is TRBJ1-4, with 7 bases identical to TRBD1. The CDR3 contains 17 residues. Trimming took 2 bases from V and 0 from J; bases not matched to a gene: 6. Per germline, CDR1 LGHDT and CDR2 YNNKEL (reference sequence). The CDR3 is CASSQTGVLATNEKLFF. The CDR3 region has the DNA TGTGCCAGCAGCCAAACAGGGGTCCTTGCAACTAATGAAAAACTGTTTTTT.

V and J are TRBV28 and TRBJ1-1; TRBD1 is a possible D gene (6 bases). Germline V gene data show CDR1 as MDHEN and CDR2 as SYDVKM. V was shortened by 8 bases and J by 5 bases, with 15 bases between the two germline ends. The CDR3 is 13 amino acids. CDR3 in DNA: TGTGCCAGCCGCGGACAGCTGGAAACTGAAGCTTTCTTT. It codes for CASRGQLETEAFF.

The V gene is TRBV3-1 (or the pseudogene TRBV3-2), the J gene TRBJ1-1; D perhaps matches TRBD1 (5 bases). Trimming pared 6 bases from V and 3 bases from J, leaving 11 bases between. CDR1 is LGHDT, CDR2 YNNKEL, per germline (reference sequence). This CDR3 has 13 residues. The CDR3 protein is CASSFTGYTEAFF. The CDR3 region has the DNA TGTGCCAGCAGTTTCACAGGATACACTGAAGCTTTCTTT.

This chain links TRBV18 with TRBJ2-7, with D possibly TRBD1 on 7 matching bases. The V gene lost 5 bases and the J gene lost 3 bases, with 20 bases spanning the gap. CDR1 is KGHSH, CDR2 LQKENI, per germline. CDR3 length: 16 residues. CDR3 sequence reads: CASSKGGGTASYEQYF. The DNA for the CDR3 is TGTGCCAGCTCAAAAGGAGGCGGGACAGCGAGCTACGAGCAGTACTTC.

The chain combines TRBV23-1 with TRBJ2-3, with D unclear. TRBV23-1 is classed as an ORF, of uncertain function. V lost 0 bases, J lost 1 base, and 17 bases lay in between. The CDR3 has 18 residues. The CDR3 region has the DNA TGCGCCAGCAGTCAATCGGTGTTAGTCCCAGACTGCACAGATACGCAGTATTTT. As protein: CASSQSVLVPDCTDTQYF.

The chain employs TRBV28 and TRBJ2-3; D possibly corresponds to TRBD1 (6 bases). The CDR3 has 16 residues. Trimming cost V 3 bases and J 3 bases, with 16 bases left between them. CDR1 is MDHEN and CDR2 is SYDVKM in the germline V gene. CDR3 nucleotide sequence: TGTGCCAGCAGTTTGTTGGGCAGGGGATCAACAGATACGCAGTATTTT. This encodes CASSLLGRGSTDTQYF.